This T cell receptor beta chain was sequenced during a study of shared clonotypes between healthy human individuals. Data came from immunoSEQ multiplex PCR; TCRdb stores just in-frame clones and leaves some out. The table has approximately 720,000 clones, 90% to 95% seen once. In germline, CDR1 is SEHNR, CDR2 FQNEAQ (reference sequence). The CDR3 covers 15 residues. J lost 5 bases, V lost 6 bases, and 8 bases had no gene match. Worth noting for this clone: Antigen unknown.

Naive-designated CD8 cells lacked CD45RO, were positively enriched for CCR7, and omitted terminally differentiated effector memory CD45RA+ cells. Only Caucasian adults living in Nashville, Tennessee served as donors. Study-level results: With few donors, the genetic and exposure-history diversity represented was limited.

This TCR came from a man in his thirties or forties in good health. The chain couples TRBV7-9 to TRBJ2-1; 9 bases map to TRBD1. Source material: naive CD8+ T cells sorted from blood. The CDR3 reads CASRLPDRGDNEQFF. The DNA of the CDR3 is TGTGCCAGCAGGCTTCCCGACAGGGGGGACAATGAGCAGTTCTTC.